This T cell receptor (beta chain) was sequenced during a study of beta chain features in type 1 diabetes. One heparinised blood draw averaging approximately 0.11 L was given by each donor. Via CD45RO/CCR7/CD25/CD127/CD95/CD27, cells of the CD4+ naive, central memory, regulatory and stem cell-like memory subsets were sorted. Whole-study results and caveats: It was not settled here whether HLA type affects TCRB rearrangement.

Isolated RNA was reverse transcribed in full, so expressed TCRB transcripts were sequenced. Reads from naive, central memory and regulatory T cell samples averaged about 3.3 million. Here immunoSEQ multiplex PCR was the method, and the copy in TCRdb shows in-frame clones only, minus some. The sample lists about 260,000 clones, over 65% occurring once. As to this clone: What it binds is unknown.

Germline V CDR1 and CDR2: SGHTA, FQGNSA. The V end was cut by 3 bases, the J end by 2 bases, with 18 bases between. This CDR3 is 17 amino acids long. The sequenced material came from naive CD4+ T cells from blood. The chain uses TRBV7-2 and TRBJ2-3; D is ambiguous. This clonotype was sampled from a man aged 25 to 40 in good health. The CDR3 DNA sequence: TGTGCCAGCAGCTTCACGAAAATGGGGTTTAACACAGATACGCAGTATTTT. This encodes CASSFTKMGFNTDTQYF. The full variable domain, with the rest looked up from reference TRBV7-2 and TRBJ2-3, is GAGVSQSPSNKVTEKGKDVELRCDPISGHTALYWYRQSLGQGLEFLIYFQGNSAPDKSGLPSDRFSAERTGGSVSTLTIQRTQQEDSAVYLCASSFTKMGFNTDTQYFGPGTRLTVL.